This paragraph covers one T cell receptor beta chain sequence. Its target is not known. This sample was included in a study of cytomegalovirus exposure and HLA in healthy donors. The CDR3 spans 11 residues. CDR1 is SQVTM, CDR2 ANQGSEA, per germline. V was shortened by 6 bases and J by 12 bases, with 15 bases between the two germline ends. The PCR made use of 60 Vbeta and 13 Jbeta primers. Produced via immunoSEQ multiplex PCR; TCRdb's table is partial and in-frame only. This sample has roughly 100,000 clones, with 50% to 70% found just once. The study, taken as a whole, reports: Across all donors, roughly uniform sequencing depth was an assumption of the presence/absence analyses.

The clonotype was recovered from a human donor in good health. This sequence joins TRBV29-1 and TRBJ2-1, with D perhaps matching TRBD1 (5 bases). Sample: PBMCs. The DNA for the CDR3 is TGCAGCGTCTCCTTCGACAGTGGGCAGTTCTTC. It is translated as CSVSFDSGQFF.